This T cell receptor (beta chain) is from a study of T cell changes during pregnancy in multiple sclerosis (dated by TCRdb to between 2018 and 2021). Some background on the complete study: In women with multiple sclerosis, the researchers looked at how the T cell repertoire shifted as pregnancy progressed.

The library was obtained by the immunoSEQ multiplex PCR assay. Entries here come from immuneACCESS through TCRdb and include only in-frame sequences with V and J called. Some clones fail to appear in such tables; in the studies checked, an unresolved V gene covers under half of the shortfall, and the cause of the remainder is unknown. The table for this sample lists tens of thousands of clones; nearly 95% of them were counted only once. The top ten clones comprise roughly 2.1% of the sample. As for this clone: No cognate antigen has been identified for it. No per-base quality is available; no much larger clone lies one base away.

The CDR3 numbers 14 residues from cysteine through phenylalanine. The entry retains the CDR3 DNA only, 42 bases that are in frame from base 1. The germline V gene provides CDR1 KGHSH and CDR2 LQKENI. The germline ends are 6 bases apart after V is trimmed by 2 bases and J by 0 bases. The clonotype comes from a female donor with multiple sclerosis, enrolled in a pregnancy study. Sequenced here: peripheral blood, sampled in the third trimester of pregnancy. The sequence joins TRBV18 to TRBJ2-3, and TRBD1 may be the D gene, going by 5 matching bases. The DNA sequence reads TGTGCCAGCTCACCAGGGGCTAGCACAGATACGCAGTATTTT. This encodes CASSPGASTDTQYF.